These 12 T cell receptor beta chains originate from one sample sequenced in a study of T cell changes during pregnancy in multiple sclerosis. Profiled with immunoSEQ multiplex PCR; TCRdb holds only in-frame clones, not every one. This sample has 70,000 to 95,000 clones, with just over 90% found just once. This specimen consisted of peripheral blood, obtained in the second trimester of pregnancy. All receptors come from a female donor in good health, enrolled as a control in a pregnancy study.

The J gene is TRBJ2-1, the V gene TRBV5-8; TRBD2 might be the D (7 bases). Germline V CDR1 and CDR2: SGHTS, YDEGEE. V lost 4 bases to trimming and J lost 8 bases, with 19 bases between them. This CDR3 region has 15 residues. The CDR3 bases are TGTGCCAGCAGCCCGGGGATGGGGGGGCAAGATGAGCAGTTCTTC. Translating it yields CASSPGMGGQDEQFF.

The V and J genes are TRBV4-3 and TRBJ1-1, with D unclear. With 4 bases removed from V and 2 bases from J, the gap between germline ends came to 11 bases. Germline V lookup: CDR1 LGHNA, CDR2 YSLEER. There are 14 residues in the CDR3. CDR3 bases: TGCGCCAGCAGCCTCCAGGCCCGTAACACTGAAGCTTTCTTT. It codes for CASSLQARNTEAFF.

For the CDR3, the DNA is TGTGCCAGCAGCTCAGGCGCTGGACAGGTCTATGGCTACACCTTC. Amino acids: CASSSGAGQVYGYTF. This chain links TRBV9 with TRBJ1-2; 7 nucleotides align to TRBD1. This CDR3 spans 15 amino acids. Losses at the gene ends were 4 bases for V and 4 bases for J; bases not matched to a gene: 10. CDR1 is SGDLS, CDR2 YYNGEE, per germline.

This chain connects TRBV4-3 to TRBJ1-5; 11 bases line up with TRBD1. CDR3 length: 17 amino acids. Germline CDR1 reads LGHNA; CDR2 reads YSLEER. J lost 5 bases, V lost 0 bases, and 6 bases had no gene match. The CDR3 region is CASSQDWGTGGYQPQHF. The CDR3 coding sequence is TGCGCCAGCAGCCAAGATTGGGGGACAGGGGGTTATCAGCCCCAGCATTTT.

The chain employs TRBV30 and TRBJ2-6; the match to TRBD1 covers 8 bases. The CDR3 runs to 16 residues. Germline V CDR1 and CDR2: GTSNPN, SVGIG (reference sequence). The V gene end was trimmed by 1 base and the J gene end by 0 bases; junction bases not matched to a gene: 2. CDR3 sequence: CAWSGGQDSGANVLTF. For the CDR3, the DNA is TGTGCCTGGAGTGGGGGACAGGACTCTGGGGCCAACGTCCTGACTTTC.

The CDR3 DNA sequence: TGTGCCAGCAGTTTCACAGGGTGGGACACTGAAGCTTTCTTT. It is translated as CASSFTGWDTEAFF. The chain uses TRBV6-5 and TRBJ1-1; possible D gene TRBD1, 6 bases. Germline lookup yields CDR1 MNHEY and CDR2 SVGAGI. Trimming removed 4 bases at V and 3 bases at J, with 12 bases between. There are 14 residues in the CDR3.

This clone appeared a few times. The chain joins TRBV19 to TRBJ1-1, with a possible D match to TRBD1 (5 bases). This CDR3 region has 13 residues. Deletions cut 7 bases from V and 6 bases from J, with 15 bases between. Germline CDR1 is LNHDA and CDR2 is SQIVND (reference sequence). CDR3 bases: TGTGCCAGTACCCCCCGCAGGGCGGCTGAAGCTTTCTTT. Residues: CASTPRRAAEAFF.

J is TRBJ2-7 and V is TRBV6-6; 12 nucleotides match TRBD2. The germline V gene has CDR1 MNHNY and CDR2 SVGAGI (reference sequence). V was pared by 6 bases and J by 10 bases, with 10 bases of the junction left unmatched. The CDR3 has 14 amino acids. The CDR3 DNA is TGTGCCAGCAGCCCTTGGACTAGCGGGGAGTCACAGTACTTC. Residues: CASSPWTSGESQYF.

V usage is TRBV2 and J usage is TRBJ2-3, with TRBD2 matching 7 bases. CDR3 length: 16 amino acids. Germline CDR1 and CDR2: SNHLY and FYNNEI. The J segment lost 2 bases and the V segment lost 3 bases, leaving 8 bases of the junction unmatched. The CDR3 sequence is CASSERWGGITDTQYF. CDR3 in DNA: TGTGCCAGCAGTGAGCGGTGGGGGGGGATCACAGATACGCAGTATTTT.

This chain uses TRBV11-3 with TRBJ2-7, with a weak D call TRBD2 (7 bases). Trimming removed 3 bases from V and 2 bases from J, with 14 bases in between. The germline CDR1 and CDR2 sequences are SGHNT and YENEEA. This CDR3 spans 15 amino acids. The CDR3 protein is CASSFSAGATYEQYF. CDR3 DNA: TGTGCCAGCAGCTTTTCCGCGGGGGCAACCTACGAGCAGTACTTC.

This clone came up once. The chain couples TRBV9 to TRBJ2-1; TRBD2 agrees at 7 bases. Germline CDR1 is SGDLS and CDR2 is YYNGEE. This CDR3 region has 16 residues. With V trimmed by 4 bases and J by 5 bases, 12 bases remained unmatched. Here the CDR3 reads CASSPRSRGENNEQFF. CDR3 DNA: TGTGCCAGCAGCCCCCGGAGCCGGGGGGAAAACAATGAGCAGTTCTTC.

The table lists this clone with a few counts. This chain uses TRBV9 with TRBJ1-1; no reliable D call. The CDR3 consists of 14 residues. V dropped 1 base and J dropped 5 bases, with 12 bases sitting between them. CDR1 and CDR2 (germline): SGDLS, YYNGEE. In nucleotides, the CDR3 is TGTGCCAGCAGCGTATCGGAGGTGGGTACTGAAGCTTTCTTT. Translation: CASSVSEVGTEAFF. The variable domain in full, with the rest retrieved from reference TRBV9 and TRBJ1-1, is DSGVTQTPKHLITATGQRVTLRCSPRSGDLSVYWYQQSLDQGLQFLIQYYNGEERAKGNILERFSAQQFPDLHSELNLSSLELGDSALYFCASSVSEVGTEAFFGQGTRLTVV.